This is a list of T cell receptor beta chains from one sample in a study of cytomegalovirus exposure and HLA in healthy donors. Measured with immunoSEQ multiplex PCR; TCRdb has only the in-frame clones, and not every one. The sample records about 200,000 clones, around 77% being singletons. The sample consisted of PBMCs. The receptors come from a woman in her 30s in good health and CMV-seronegative. The CDR3 runs from the conserved cysteine through the conserved F or W. A D gene is named only where the DNA matches it firmly. Rows may omit the clone size; those that give it use once, few, many or a size class.

14	TRBV5-1	TRBD1	TRBJ1-1	.	CASSVDRGNTEAFF	TGCGCCAGCAGCGTAGACAGGGGGAACACTGAAGCTTTCTTT
14	TRBV19	TRBD2	TRBJ2-3	.	CASRRGRPEDTQYF	TGTGCCAGTAGGCGCGGGAGGCCCGAGGATACGCAGTATTTT
16	TRBV7-9	TRBD2	TRBJ2-1	.	CSSSFGSSGLATEQFF	TGTTCCAGCAGCTTCGGGTCGTCTGGACTAGCTACTGAGCAGTTCTTC
13	TRBV19	TRBD1	TRBJ2-7	.	CATTGTGAYEQYF	TGTGCCACCACCGGGACAGGGGCCTACGAGCAGTACTTC
11	TRBV29-1	.	TRBJ2-5	.	CSVSQGETQYF	TGCAGCGTGTCCCAGGGGGAGACCCAGTACTTC
16	TRBV7-9	TRBD1	TRBJ2-7	.	CASNLKQDRETYEQYF	TGTGCCAGCAACTTAAAACAGGACAGGGAAACCTACGAGCAGTACTTC
14	TRBV4-2	.	TRBJ2-7	few	CASSLGGKGDEQYF	TGTGCCAGCAGCCTCGGGGGTAAGGGTGACGAGCAGTACTTC
14	TRBV7-6	.	TRBJ2-7	.	CASSLGRGVYEQYF	TGTGCCAGCAGCCTGGGCAGGGGGGTCTACGAGCAGTACTTC
14	TRBV5-1	.	TRBJ2-1	.	CASSLEADYNEQFF	TGCGCCAGCAGCTTGGAGGCGGATTACAATGAGCAGTTCTTC
15	TRBV9	TRBD1	TRBJ2-7	.	CASSPWGQGAYEQYF	TGTGCCAGCAGCCCCTGGGGACAGGGGGCCTACGAGCAGTACTTC
15	TRBV9	.	TRBJ1-4	.	CASSHKPGLNEKLFF	TGTGCCAGCAGCCATAAACCGGGACTTAATGAAAAACTGTTTTTT
11	TRBV28	.	TRBJ1-2	.	CASSSQYGYTF	TGTGCCAGCAGTTCTCAGTATGGCTACACCTTC
14	TRBV19	TRBD2	TRBJ2-7	once	CASTPPGLGYEQYF	TGTGCCAGTACTCCACCGGGACTAGGCTACGAGCAGTACTTC
16	TRBV15	TRBD1	TRBJ2-7	.	CATSGHTGQGLYEQYF	TGTGCCACCAGCGGACACACGGGACAGGGACTCTACGAGCAGTACTTC
17	TRBV21-1	.	TRBJ2-3	few	CASPPRASGARTDTQYF	TGTGCCAGCCCTCCCCGGGCAAGCGGGGCTCGCACAGATACGCAGTATTTT
15	TRBV19	TRBD1	TRBJ2-4	.	CASSVRQGGLVIQYF	TGTGCCAGTAGTGTGAGACAGGGGGGGCTGGTCATTCAGTACTTC
14	TRBV5-5	.	TRBJ1-5	.	CASSTYLTGTPQHF	TGTGCCAGCAGCACCTACCTAACCGGGACTCCCCAGCATTTT
14	TRBV7-9	TRBD1	TRBJ1-2	.	CASNLARGVHGYTF	TGTGCCAGCAACCTGGCCAGGGGGGTGCATGGCTACACCTTC
15	TRBV9	TRBD2	TRBJ2-7	.	CASSVASGASYEQYF	TGTGCCAGCAGCGTAGCTAGCGGGGCATCCTACGAGCAGTACTTC
14	TRBV15	.	TRBJ1-2	.	CATSGGHPGYGYTF	TGTGCCACCAGCGGCGGACACCCTGGATATGGCTACACCTTC
16	TRBV9	.	TRBJ1-6	.	CASSPETSSYNSPLHF	TGTGCCAGCAGCCCGGAGACGAGCTCCTATAATTCACCCCTCCACTTT
17	TRBV5-1	.	TRBJ1-3	.	CASKRQTGAVSGNTIYF	TGCGCCAGCAAAAGACAAACTGGCGCTGTATCTGGAAACACCATATATTTT
13	TRBV11-2	TRBD1	TRBJ2-5	few	CASSPTGGETQYF	TGTGCCAGCAGCCCGACAGGGGGAGAGACCCAGTACTTC
15	TRBV5-6	TRBD1	TRBJ1-4	.	CASSYIGTGYEKLFF	TGTGCCAGCAGTTACATCGGGACAGGATATGAAAAACTGTTTTTT
11	TRBV20-1	.	TRBJ2-5	.	CSGRAQETQYF	TGCAGTGGTAGAGCACAAGAGACCCAGTACTTC
16	TRBV7-9	TRBD1	TRBJ1-2	few	CASSLGGVGQGDGYTF	TGTGCCAGCAGCTTAGGGGGAGTGGGACAGGGGGATGGCTACACCTTC
16	TRBV30	TRBD1	TRBJ2-6	.	CAGGTGERPGANVLTF	TGTGCCGGGGGGACAGGGGAGAGGCCTGGGGCCAACGTCCTGACTTTC
15	TRBV18	TRBD1	TRBJ2-2	.	CASSPGQGATGELFF	TGTGCCAGCTCACCAGGGCAGGGGGCCACCGGGGAGCTGTTTTTT
13	TRBV5-4	.	TRBJ1-2	.	CASSSDRIYGYTF	TGTGCCAGCAGCTCCGACAGGATCTATGGCTACACCTTC
15	TRBV6-1	.	TRBJ2-2	.	CASSVEPGFTGELFF	TGTGCCAGCAGCGTCGAACCCGGGTTCACCGGGGAGCTGTTTTTT
15	TRBV10-1	.	TRBJ1-4	.	CASSEARTWDEKLFF	TGCGCCAGCAGTGAGGCCCGGACATGGGATGAAAAACTGTTTTTT
14	TRBV19	.	TRBJ1-1	.	CASSMGGGVTEAFF	TGTGCCAGTAGTATGGGGGGAGGTGTCACTGAAGCTTTCTTT
14	TRBV29-1	TRBD1	TRBJ2-5	.	CSVVVQGAYETQYF	TGCAGCGTTGTGGTCCAGGGGGCTTATGAGACCCAGTACTTC
14	TRBV30	TRBD1	TRBJ2-7	once	CAWGADREIYEQYF	TGTGCCTGGGGCGCCGACAGGGAAATCTACGAGCAGTACTTC
13	TRBV6-1	.	TRBJ2-7	.	CASSEQEAYEQYF	TGTGCCAGCAGTGAACAAGAGGCCTACGAGCAGTACTTC
15	TRBV6-5	TRBD1	TRBJ1-2	.	CASSYSQGAQTGYTF	TGTGCCAGCAGTTACTCCCAGGGGGCGCAGACTGGCTACACCTTC
13	TRBV15	.	TRBJ2-7	.	CATSRDRGHPRYF	TGCGCCACCAGCAGAGATCGGGGACATCCTCGGTACTTC